This is a list of T cell receptor beta chains from one sample in a study of preoperative IRX-2 immunotherapy in early breast cancer. Method: immunoSEQ multiplex PCR; TCRdb's copy keeps in-frame clones and lacks some. Among roughly 25,000 clones listed, 90% to 95% were seen once. This specimen was tumor tissue, taken after IRX-2 immunotherapy. The receptors here all came from a human donor with breast cancer. CDR3s include the opening cysteine and the closing phenylalanine or tryptophan. Fields, in order: CDR3 protein, CDR3 DNA, J gene, clone size, V gene, D gene. D genes are given only for firm matches. Rows may omit the clone size; those that give it use once, few, many or a size class.

CDR3 protein: CASSFSGGEYEQYF; CDR3 DNA: TGTGCCAGTTCCTTTAGCGGGGGCGAGTACGAGCAGTACTTC; J gene: TRBJ2-7; clone size: NA; V gene: TRBV6-1; D gene: TRBD2
CDR3 protein: CASSSSTNEKLFF; CDR3 DNA: TGTGCCAGTTCTAGTTCAACTAATGAAAAACTGTTTTTT; J gene: TRBJ1-4; clone size: NA; V gene: TRBV19; D gene: NA
CDR3 protein: CATSRGQTDEKLFF; CDR3 DNA: TGTGCCACCAGCAGGGGTCAGACAGATGAAAAACTGTTTTTT; J gene: TRBJ1-4; clone size: NA; V gene: TRBV15; D gene: NA
CDR3 protein: CASTRVIWNTEAFF; CDR3 DNA: TGTGCCAGTACCAGGGTAATCTGGAACACTGAAGCTTTCTTT; J gene: TRBJ1-1; clone size: once; V gene: TRBV19; D gene: NA
CDR3 protein: CATSSRRVSVETQYF; CDR3 DNA: TGTGCCACCAGCAGTCGACGCGTGTCCGTGGAGACCCAGTACTTC; J gene: TRBJ2-5; clone size: NA; V gene: TRBV15; D gene: NA
CDR3 protein: CASSLAANTEAFF; CDR3 DNA: TGTGCCAGCAGCTTAGCGGCCAACACTGAAGCTTTCTTT; J gene: TRBJ1-1; clone size: NA; V gene: TRBV7-9; D gene: NA
CDR3 protein: CASSLEGVGNSPLHF; CDR3 DNA: TGTGCCAGCAGTTTAGAAGGTGTAGGGAATTCACCCCTCCACTTT; J gene: TRBJ1-6; clone size: NA; V gene: TRBV28; D gene: NA
CDR3 protein: CASSLGGQPNQPQHF; CDR3 DNA: TGTGCCAGCAGCTTAGGAGGACAGCCCAATCAGCCCCAGCATTTT; J gene: TRBJ1-5; clone size: NA; V gene: TRBV7-6; D gene: NA
CDR3 protein: CAWSVANEQFF; CDR3 DNA: TGTGCCTGGAGTGTAGCGAATGAGCAGTTCTTC; J gene: TRBJ2-1; clone size: NA; V gene: TRBV30; D gene: NA
CDR3 protein: CASSPGQSWTSGYYEQYF; CDR3 DNA: TGTGCCAGCAGTCCGGGACAGAGCTGGACTAGCGGATATTACGAGCAGTACTTC; J gene: TRBJ2-7; clone size: NA; V gene: TRBV28; D gene: TRBD2
CDR3 protein: CASSSEALAGIGSYNEQFF; CDR3 DNA: TGCGCCAGCAGCTCAGAAGCACTAGCGGGAATCGGCTCCTACAATGAGCAGTTCTTC; J gene: TRBJ2-1; clone size: once; V gene: TRBV4-3; D gene: TRBD2
CDR3 protein: CASSRGGVTGELFF; CDR3 DNA: TGTGCCAGCAGCAGGGGGGGTGTCACCGGGGAGCTGTTTTTT; J gene: TRBJ2-2; clone size: NA; V gene: TRBV7-2; D gene: NA
CDR3 protein: CASSQVGFGNYGYTF; CDR3 DNA: TGCGCCAGCAGCCAAGTTGGATTTGGGAACTATGGCTACACCTTC; J gene: TRBJ1-2; clone size: NA; V gene: TRBV4-1; D gene: NA
CDR3 protein: CASGAGQTYEQYF; CDR3 DNA: TGTGCCAGCGGAGCGGGACAGACCTACGAGCAGTACTTC; J gene: TRBJ2-7; clone size: once; V gene: TRBV6-5; D gene: NA
CDR3 protein: CASRSGTRNTEAFF; CDR3 DNA: TGTGCCAGCAGGTCGGGGACCCGTAACACTGAAGCTTTCTTT; J gene: TRBJ1-1; clone size: NA; V gene: TRBV6-1; D gene: NA
CDR3 protein: CASSLGPATGNTIYF; CDR3 DNA: TGTGCCAGCAGCTTAGGCCCCGCTACTGGAAACACCATATATTTT; J gene: TRBJ1-3; clone size: NA; V gene: TRBV9; D gene: NA
CDR3 protein: CAISESSERQFF; CDR3 DNA: TGTGCCATCAGTGAGTCCAGTGAAAGGCAGTTCTTC; J gene: TRBJ2-1; clone size: NA; V gene: TRBV10-3; D gene: NA
CDR3 protein: CASSLVSGRNNEQFF; CDR3 DNA: TGTGCCAGCAGCTTAGTCAGCGGGAGGAACAATGAGCAGTTCTTC; J gene: TRBJ2-1; clone size: NA; V gene: TRBV7-9; D gene: TRBD2
CDR3 protein: CASSLGLLNSGELFF; CDR3 DNA: TGTGCCAGCAGCTTGGGGCTACTTAACTCCGGGGAGCTGTTTTTT; J gene: TRBJ2-2; clone size: NA; V gene: TRBV5-6; D gene: NA
CDR3 protein: CASSRDGYEQYF; CDR3 DNA: TGTGCCAGCAGTCGGGACGGCTACGAGCAGTACTTC; J gene: TRBJ2-7; clone size: NA; V gene: TRBV6-1; D gene: NA
CDR3 protein: CASSLAVDYQAF; CDR3 DNA: TGTGCCAGCAGCTTAGCCGTAGACTATCAGGCCTTC; J gene: TRBJ1-2; clone size: NA; V gene: TRBV7-9; D gene: NA
CDR3 protein: CASSFGQGNYEQYF; CDR3 DNA: TGTGCCAGCAGTTTCGGACAGGGGAACTACGAGCAGTACTTC; J gene: TRBJ2-7; clone size: NA; V gene: TRBV2; D gene: TRBD1
CDR3 protein: CASSLSEGRFLRYEQYF; CDR3 DNA: TGTGCCAGCAGTTTATCCGAGGGTCGGTTTTTGAGGTACGAGCAGTACTTC; J gene: TRBJ2-7; clone size: NA; V gene: TRBV28; D gene: NA
CDR3 protein: CASSTSRDRGTDTQYF; CDR3 DNA: TGTGCCAGCAGCACCTCCCGGGACAGGGGCACAGATACGCAGTATTTT; J gene: TRBJ2-3; clone size: NA; V gene: TRBV11-3; D gene: TRBD1
CDR3 protein: CATSREIRVAATNEKLFF; CDR3 DNA: TGTGCCACCAGCAGAGAAATACGCGTGGCCGCAACTAATGAAAAACTGTTTTTT; J gene: TRBJ1-4; clone size: NA; V gene: TRBV15; D gene: NA
CDR3 protein: CASSTTGQGVRDTEAFF; CDR3 DNA: TGTGCCAGCAGCACCACGGGACAGGGGGTACGGGACACTGAAGCTTTCTTT; J gene: TRBJ1-1; clone size: NA; V gene: TRBV9; D gene: TRBD1
CDR3 protein: CASSYDRSYQPQHF; CDR3 DNA: TGTGCCAGCAGTTATGACAGGAGTTATCAGCCCCAGCATTTT; J gene: TRBJ1-5; clone size: NA; V gene: TRBV6-5; D gene: NA
CDR3 protein: CASSKGQGYGYTF; CDR3 DNA: TGTGCCAGTAGTAAAGGCCAGGGATATGGCTACACCTTC; J gene: TRBJ1-2; clone size: NA; V gene: TRBV19; D gene: NA
CDR3 protein: CASSVGPSSYEQYF; CDR3 DNA: TGTGCCAGCAGCGTCGGACCGAGCTCCTACGAGCAGTACTTC; J gene: TRBJ2-7; clone size: NA; V gene: TRBV7-2; D gene: NA
CDR3 protein: CATSRGGTTNTGELFF; CDR3 DNA: TGTGCCACCAGCAGAGGGGGGACCACGAACACCGGGGAGCTGTTTTTT; J gene: TRBJ2-2; clone size: NA; V gene: TRBV15; D gene: NA
CDR3 protein: CASSDGLNTEAFF; CDR3 DNA: TGTGCCAGCAGCGATGGGTTGAACACTGAAGCTTTCTTT; J gene: TRBJ1-1; clone size: once; V gene: TRBV27; D gene: NA
CDR3 protein: CASGLPGQGMREQYF; CDR3 DNA: TGTGCTAGTGGTTTGCCGGGACAGGGGATGCGCGAGCAGTACTTC; J gene: TRBJ2-7; clone size: NA; V gene: TRBV12-5; D gene: TRBD1
CDR3 protein: CASRVDSGSRNTIYF; CDR3 DNA: TGTGCCAGCAGGGTAGACAGCGGTAGTCGAAACACCATATATTTT; J gene: TRBJ1-3; clone size: NA; V gene: TRBV28; D gene: NA
CDR3 protein: CASSNGGANYGYTF; CDR3 DNA: TGTGCCAGCAGCAACGGCGGAGCTAACTATGGCTACACCTTC; J gene: TRBJ1-2; clone size: NA; V gene: TRBV28; D gene: NA
CDR3 protein: CASSPLGQGDGNTIYF; CDR3 DNA: TGTGCCAGCTCACCGCTCGGACAGGGGGATGGAAACACCATATATTTT; J gene: TRBJ1-3; clone size: NA; V gene: TRBV18; D gene: TRBD1